The TCR beta chain described here comes from a study of cytomegalovirus exposure and HLA in healthy donors. Overall study results and limits: The number of N-insertions in an Asian-associated ancestry cluster was reportedly below the approximately 700-donor mean in a later analysis. HLA-A and HLA-B allele assignments for most subjects were reportedly predicted accurately using TCR beta sequences.

CDR1 is LNHNV and CDR2 is YYDKDF in the germline V gene (reference sequence). The CDR3 consists of 15 residues. On this clone itself: The antigen is unknown.

The PCR made use of 60 Vbeta and 13 Jbeta primers. Assay: immunoSEQ multiplex PCR; the TCRdb copy retains only in-frame clones and omits some. Altogether roughly 140,000 clones are present, 70% to 80% being singletons, with the ten largest covering under 8%. Input material: PBMCs. This receptor was taken from a man aged 50 to 60 in good health and CMV-seropositive. The V call is TRBV15, the J call TRBJ2-5, with 7 bases matching TRBD1. The J call may be incorrect, as the DNA end agrees better with TRBJ2-7. The CDR3 bases are TGTGCCACCAGCATCGAGAGGGGACAGTCCTACGAGCAGTACTTC. Its translation: CATSIERGQSYEQYF.